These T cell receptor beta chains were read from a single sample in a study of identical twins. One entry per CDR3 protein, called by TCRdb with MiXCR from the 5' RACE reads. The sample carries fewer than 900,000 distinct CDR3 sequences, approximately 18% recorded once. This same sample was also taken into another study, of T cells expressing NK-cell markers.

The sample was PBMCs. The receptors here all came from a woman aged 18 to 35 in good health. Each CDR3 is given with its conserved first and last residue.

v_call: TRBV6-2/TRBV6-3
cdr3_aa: CASSPVTMGGAGELFF

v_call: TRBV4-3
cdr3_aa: CASSQAHRDYSYNEQFF

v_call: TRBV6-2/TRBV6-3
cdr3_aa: CASSYAQVRPQHF

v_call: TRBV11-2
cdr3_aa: CASSLSGPGSTDTQYF

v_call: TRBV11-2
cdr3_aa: CASSSLLAVSTDTQYF

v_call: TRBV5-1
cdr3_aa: CASSLEGYDNSPLHF

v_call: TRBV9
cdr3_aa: CASSVMGQGDNEQFF

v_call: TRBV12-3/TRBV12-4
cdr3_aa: CASCRWGTGELFF

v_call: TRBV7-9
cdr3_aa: CASSLVSGRLGEQYF

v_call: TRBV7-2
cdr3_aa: CASSLEAGGANIQYF

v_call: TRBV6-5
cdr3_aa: CASSYGNQGYEQYF

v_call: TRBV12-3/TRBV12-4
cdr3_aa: CASSLLQRAEAFF

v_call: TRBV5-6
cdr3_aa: CASSSGPPLGTYEQYF

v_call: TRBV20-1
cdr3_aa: CSARSAGGGETQYF

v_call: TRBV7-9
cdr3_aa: CASSYDQLQAFF

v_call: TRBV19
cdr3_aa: CASSRTETNNEQFF